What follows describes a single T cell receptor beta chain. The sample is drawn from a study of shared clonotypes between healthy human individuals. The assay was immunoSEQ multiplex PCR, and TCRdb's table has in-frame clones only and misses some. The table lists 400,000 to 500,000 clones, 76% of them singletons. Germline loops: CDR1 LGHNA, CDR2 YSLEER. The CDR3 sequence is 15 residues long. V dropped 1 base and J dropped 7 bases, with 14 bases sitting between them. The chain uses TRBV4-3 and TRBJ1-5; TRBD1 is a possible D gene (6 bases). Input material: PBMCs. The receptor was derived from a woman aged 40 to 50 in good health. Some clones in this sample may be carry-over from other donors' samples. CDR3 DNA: TGCGCCAGCAGCCAAGGTAGGGAGACAGGCCAGCCCCAGCATTTT. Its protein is CASSQGRETGQPQHF.